A selection of T cell receptor beta chains follows, all from one sample in a study of shared clonotypes between healthy human individuals. Clones were sequenced by immunoSEQ multiplex PCR, and TCRdb holds only the in-frame ones, with some missing. Here the sample spans hundreds of thousands of clones, over 65% being singletons. Sequencing used memory CD4+ T cells sorted from blood. The receptors were gathered from a young woman in good health. Each CDR3 is given with its conserved first and last residue. D genes are given only for firm matches. The listing skips clone size in some rows; elsewhere it reads once, few, many or a size class.

TRBV6-1	NA	NA	13	TRBJ2-4	TGTGCCAGCAGTGAATTTAGGGCGGGGACACCGTACTTC	CASSEFRAGTPYF
TRBV6-5	NA	NA	15	TRBJ2-1	TGTGCCAGCAGTCCCCAAATCGCGGGGATCTATGAGCAGTTCTTC	CASSPQIAGIYEQFF
TRBV6-5	NA	TRBD1	15	TRBJ2-7	TGTGCCAGCAGTTACTCGGGACAGGGTACCTACGAGCAGTACTTC	CASSYSGQGTYEQYF
TRBV6-4	NA	NA	15	TRBJ1-5	TGTGCCAGCAATACCTTGGGGGGGGCTGATCAGCCCCAGCATTTT	CASNTLGGADQPQHF
TRBV5-1	NA	NA	13	TRBJ2-2	TGCGCCAGCAGCTTGGCCCAGCCCGGGGAGCTGTTTTTT	CASSLAQPGELFF
TRBV5-5	NA	TRBD2	14	TRBJ2-7	TGTGCCAGCATCTGGACTAGCGGGTTGACGAAGCAGTACTTC	CASIWTSGLTKQYF
TRBV28	NA	NA	16	TRBJ2-7	TGTGCCAGCAGTTTACTGGGGGCAGGCCTCTCCTACGAGCAGTACTTC	CASSLLGAGLSYEQYF
TRBV29-1	few	TRBD2	12	TRBJ2-3	TGCAGCGTTTGGGGGGGAGGGGATACGCAGTATTTT	CSVWGGGDTQYF
TRBV5-4	NA	NA	16	TRBJ2-7	TGTGCCAGCAGCTTGGTGCCTAGCGCGGACTCATACGAGCAGTACTTC	CASSLVPSADSYEQYF
TRBV20-1	NA	NA	11	TRBJ1-4	TGCAGTGCCTCAACTAATGAAAAACTGTTTTTT	CSASTNEKLFF
TRBV25-1	NA	NA	14	TRBJ1-2	TGTGCCAGCAGTGAATCCGGGACATTACCAGGCTACACCTTC	CASSESGTLPGYTF
TRBV30	NA	NA	12	TRBJ2-7	TGTGCCTGGAGTGGTCAGGCACGGGAGCAGTACTTC	CAWSGQAREQYF
TRBV10-1	NA	NA	14	TRBJ2-7	TGCGCCAGCAGTGAGCAGGGGTCCACCTACGAGCAGTACTTC	CASSEQGSTYEQYF
TRBV7-8	many	TRBD2	15	TRBJ2-3	TGTGCCAGCAGCTTAGTGGTAGCGGGAGGGATGATGCAGTATTTT	CASSLVVAGGMMQYF
TRBV11-2	NA	NA	13	TRBJ1-2	TGTGCCAGCAGCTTAGATGTTAGGCGAGGCTACACCTTC	CASSLDVRRGYTF
TRBV28	NA	NA	12	TRBJ2-7	TGTGCCAGCAGCGATGGGCCCTACGAGCAGTACTTC	CASSDGPYEQYF
TRBV7-2	NA	TRBD2	16	TRBJ2-7	TGTGCCAGCAGCAGAGAGGGGACTAGCGGGAGTTACGAGCAGTACTTC	CASSREGTSGSYEQYF
TRBV10-1	NA	TRBD1	16	TRBJ1-5	TGCGCCAGCCGGGACAGGGGGGAAATTAGCAATCAGCCCCAGCATTTT	CASRDRGEISNQPQHF
TRBV4-2	NA	NA	15	TRBJ1-1	TGTGCCAGCAGCCAAGAGAGGGGGATGAACACTGAAGCTTTCTTT	CASSQERGMNTEAFF
TRBV19	NA	NA	16	TRBJ1-1	TGTGCCAGTAGACCACTCATCGGGGGGCGCGGCACTGAAGCTTTCTTT	CASRPLIGGRGTEAFF
TRBV19	NA	NA	15	TRBJ1-1	TGTGCCAGTAGTAATGGACAGCTGATGAACACTGAAGCTTTCTTT	CASSNGQLMNTEAFF
TRBV5-1	NA	TRBD1	15	TRBJ2-7	TGCGCCAGCAGCACACAGGGGGCCACCACCTACGAGCAGTACTTC	CASSTQGATTYEQYF
TRBV18	NA	NA	16	TRBJ2-2	TGTGCCAGCTCACCAAGCCAGGGCAGGAACACCGGGGAGCTGTTTTTT	CASSPSQGRNTGELFF
TRBV2	NA	TRBD1	16	TRBJ1-1	TGTGCCAGCAGAAGAAGGGACAGGGACGAGAACACTGAAGCTTTCTTT	CASRRRDRDENTEAFF
TRBV12-1	few	NA	20	TRBJ2-1	TGTGCCAGCAGCTTTGATCGTCGGTTTTGTGGCAAAAGCTCCTACAATGAGCAGTTCTTC	CASSFDRRFCGKSSYNEQFF
TRBV19	NA	NA	15	TRBJ1-4	TGTGCCAGTAGTTTCGGGGACGCAACTAATGAAAAACTGTTTTTT	CASSFGDATNEKLFF
TRBV2	NA	NA	14	TRBJ2-7	TGTGCCAGCCTCTCCTCGGGCGGACCCTACGAGCAGTACTTC	CASLSSGGPYEQYF
TRBV27	NA	TRBD1	16	TRBJ1-4	TGTGCCAGCAGTGCTACAGGGGGCTTAGGTAATGAAAAACTGTTTTTT	CASSATGGLGNEKLFF
TRBV7-7	NA	TRBD2	15	TRBJ2-1	TGTGCCAGCAGCCCTCTAGCGGGCGCCTACAATGAGCAGTTCTTC	CASSPLAGAYNEQFF
TRBV6-1	NA	TRBD2	14	TRBJ2-5	TGTGCCAGCAGCCCGGGGGGTTTCCAAGAGACCCAGTACTTC	CASSPGGFQETQYF
TRBV4-2	few	NA	15	TRBJ2-2	TGTGCCAGCACCCCAAGGTACGGAAACACCGGGGAGCTGTTTTTT	CASTPRYGNTGELFF
TRBV6-6	NA	TRBD2	16	TRBJ2-1	TGTGCCAGCAGTTCCCGACTAGCGGGAGTCTACAATGAGCAGTTCTTC	CASSSRLAGVYNEQFF
TRBV2	NA	TRBD2	14	TRBJ2-1	TGTGCCAGCAGTGGGCTAGCGGGAGTCAATGAGCAGTTCTTC	CASSGLAGVNEQFF
TRBV20-1	NA	NA	11	TRBJ1-1	TGCAGTGCCCTGGACGACACTGAAGCTTTCTTT	CSALDDTEAFF
TRBV10-3	NA	NA	14	TRBJ2-3	TGTGCCATCAGGGATCAAACTCTCACAGATACGCAGTATTTT	CAIRDQTLTDTQYF
TRBV7-3	few	NA	15	TRBJ2-5	TGTGCCAGCAGCTTAATCGGGAGTGAAAGGGAGACCCAGTACTTC	CASSLIGSERETQYF
TRBV6-1	NA	NA	15	TRBJ1-5	TGTGCCAGCAAGAACCAGGGACCGATCAATCAGCCCCAGCATTTT	CASKNQGPINQPQHF
TRBV5-4	NA	TRBD1	12	TRBJ1-2	TGTGCCAGCAGCCGGGACAGTTATGGCTACACCTTC	CASSRDSYGYTF
TRBV5-6	NA	NA	16	TRBJ1-2	TGTGCCAGCAGCTTAAGATGGGCCTCCGCTAACTATGGCTACACCTTC	CASSLRWASANYGYTF
TRBV2	NA	NA	12	TRBJ2-3	TGTGCCAGCAGTGAAGGTTTAGATACGCAGTATTTT	CASSEGLDTQYF
TRBV7-2	NA	NA	11	TRBJ2-1	TGTGCCAGCAGCATAACAGATGAGCAGTTCTTC	CASSITDEQFF
TRBV15	NA	NA	17	TRBJ2-3	TGTGCCACCAGCATAAGGACTCTCCAACAACGGTCAGATACGCAGTATTTT	CATSIRTLQQRSDTQYF
TRBV6-5	NA	NA	15	TRBJ1-5	TGTGCCAGCAGTGGGCGACAAGATAGCAATCAGCCCCAGCATTTT	CASSGRQDSNQPQHF
TRBV29-1	NA	TRBD2	14	TRBJ2-5	TGCAGCGGATCCACTAGCGCCTCACAAGAGACCCAGTACTTC	CSGSTSASQETQYF
TRBV7-9	NA	NA	14	TRBJ2-5	TGTGCCAGCAGCTTAGTTGGTCCCACAGAGACCCAGTACTTC	CASSLVGPTETQYF
TRBV7-9	few	NA	15	TRBJ1-4	TGTGCCAGCAGCCTAAAGAAACAGGAGAATGAAAAACTGTTTTTT	CASSLKKQENEKLFF
TRBV7-9	NA	NA	13	TRBJ2-7	TGTGCCAGCAGCTTGACAGCGGCCTACGAGCAGTACTTC	CASSLTAAYEQYF
TRBV7-2	NA	NA	15	TRBJ2-7	TGTGCCAGCAGCTTAGGGGCAGGGGCCTCCTACGAGCAGTACTTC	CASSLGAGASYEQYF
TRBV5-1	many	TRBD1	15	TRBJ2-5	TGCGCCAGCAGCCAGGGACAGGGGAGTTGGGGGACCCAGTACTTC	CASSQGQGSWGTQYF
TRBV10-2	NA	NA	12	TRBJ2-3	TGCGCCAGCGAACAGGGCTCCGATACGCAGTATTTT	CASEQGSDTQYF
TRBV27	once	NA	13	TRBJ2-7	TGTGCCAGCAGTTTAACAGGGTCCTACGAGCAGTACTTC	CASSLTGSYEQYF